This T cell receptor beta chain emerged from a study of post-analysis software for immune sequencing data. Overall study results and limits: About five TRBV segments, including TRBV5-6, TRBV5-1 and TRBV20-1, were more frequent in patients than controls.

The TCR beta cDNA libraries contained unique molecular identifiers. TCRdb reanalysed the PCR reads using MiXCR and keeps one entry per CDR3 protein. The sample has 350,000 to 450,000 distinct CDR3 sequences, about 39% seen once; the top ten hold less than 8%. Regarding this clonotype: Its antigen is not identified.

The CDR3 sequence is 14 residues long. Germline values: CDR1 DFQATT, CDR2 SNEGSKA (reference sequence). Trimming took off 4 bases at V and 5 bases at J, with 17 bases between the two ends. The sequenced sample consisted of blood. The chain joins TRBV20-1 to TRBJ2-5, with a possible D match to TRBD2 (7 bases). The sequence was obtained from a girl aged 2-9 years with multiple sclerosis. CDR3 sequence (DNA): TGCAGTGCTACTCCTTTAGGGGGGGAGGAGACCCAGTACTTC. It specifies CSATPLGGEETQYF.